This T cell receptor (beta chain) was identified in a study of graft-versus-host responses after intestinal transplantation. At the level of the study: Recipients were all induced with anti-thymocyte globulin, then given tacrolimus and steroids for 2 to 4 years.

Trimming cost V 3 bases and J 2 bases, with 8 bases left between them. This CDR3 has 14 amino acids. Germline V gene lookup returns CDR1 MNHEY and CDR2 SVGAGI. The method was immunoSEQ multiplex PCR; TCRdb's version includes in-frame clones alone and lacks a portion of them. The table lists some 69,000 clones, roughly 90% of them singletons. Sample: bone marrow, taken 700 to 850 days after intestinal transplantation. The clonotype was recovered from a human patient who received an intestinal transplant, so some T cells may come from the graft donor. The gene calls are TRBV6-5 and TRBJ1-5; TRBD1 might be the D (6 bases). The CDR3 here is CASSYSGGNQPQHF. CDR3 DNA: TGTGCCAGCAGTTATTCAGGGGGCAATCAGCCCCAGCATTTT.